A single sample is the source of the 2 T cell receptor beta chains below, sequenced in a study of identical twins. MiXCR, applied by TCRdb to the 5' RACE reads, yields one record per CDR3 protein. The data hold 120,000 to 150,000 distinct CDR3 sequences, with roughly 3.5% observed a single time. The source material was memory T cells sorted from blood. The receptor set was obtained from a man younger than 30 in good health.

The V call is TRBV2, the J call TRBJ1-1; D unclear. Germline assignment: CDR1 SNHLY and CDR2 FYNNEI. With 4 bases removed from V and 7 bases from J, the gap between germline ends came to 10 bases. This CDR3 has 12 residues. As DNA, the CDR3 is TGTGCCAGCAGTGTATACGGATATGAAGCTTTCTTT. Protein: CASSVYGYEAFF. The full variable domain, rest sourced from reference TRBV2 and TRBJ1-1, is EPEVTQTPSHQVTQMGQEVILRCVPISNHLYFYWYRQILGQKVEFLVSFYNNEISEKSEIFDDQFSVERPDGSNFTLKIRSTKLEDSAMYFCASSVYGYEAFFGQGTRLTVV.

This clonotype showed up many times. This chain links TRBV5-1 with TRBJ1-4; D is uncertain. Trimming shortened V by 0 bases and J by 7 bases, and 4 bases separated the two germline ends. CDR1 SGHRS and CDR2 YFSETQ come from the germline V gene. The CDR3 covers 12 residues. CDR3 DNA sequence: TGCGCCAGCAGCTTGGACAGTGAAAAACTGTTTTTT. Translating it yields CASSLDSEKLFF.